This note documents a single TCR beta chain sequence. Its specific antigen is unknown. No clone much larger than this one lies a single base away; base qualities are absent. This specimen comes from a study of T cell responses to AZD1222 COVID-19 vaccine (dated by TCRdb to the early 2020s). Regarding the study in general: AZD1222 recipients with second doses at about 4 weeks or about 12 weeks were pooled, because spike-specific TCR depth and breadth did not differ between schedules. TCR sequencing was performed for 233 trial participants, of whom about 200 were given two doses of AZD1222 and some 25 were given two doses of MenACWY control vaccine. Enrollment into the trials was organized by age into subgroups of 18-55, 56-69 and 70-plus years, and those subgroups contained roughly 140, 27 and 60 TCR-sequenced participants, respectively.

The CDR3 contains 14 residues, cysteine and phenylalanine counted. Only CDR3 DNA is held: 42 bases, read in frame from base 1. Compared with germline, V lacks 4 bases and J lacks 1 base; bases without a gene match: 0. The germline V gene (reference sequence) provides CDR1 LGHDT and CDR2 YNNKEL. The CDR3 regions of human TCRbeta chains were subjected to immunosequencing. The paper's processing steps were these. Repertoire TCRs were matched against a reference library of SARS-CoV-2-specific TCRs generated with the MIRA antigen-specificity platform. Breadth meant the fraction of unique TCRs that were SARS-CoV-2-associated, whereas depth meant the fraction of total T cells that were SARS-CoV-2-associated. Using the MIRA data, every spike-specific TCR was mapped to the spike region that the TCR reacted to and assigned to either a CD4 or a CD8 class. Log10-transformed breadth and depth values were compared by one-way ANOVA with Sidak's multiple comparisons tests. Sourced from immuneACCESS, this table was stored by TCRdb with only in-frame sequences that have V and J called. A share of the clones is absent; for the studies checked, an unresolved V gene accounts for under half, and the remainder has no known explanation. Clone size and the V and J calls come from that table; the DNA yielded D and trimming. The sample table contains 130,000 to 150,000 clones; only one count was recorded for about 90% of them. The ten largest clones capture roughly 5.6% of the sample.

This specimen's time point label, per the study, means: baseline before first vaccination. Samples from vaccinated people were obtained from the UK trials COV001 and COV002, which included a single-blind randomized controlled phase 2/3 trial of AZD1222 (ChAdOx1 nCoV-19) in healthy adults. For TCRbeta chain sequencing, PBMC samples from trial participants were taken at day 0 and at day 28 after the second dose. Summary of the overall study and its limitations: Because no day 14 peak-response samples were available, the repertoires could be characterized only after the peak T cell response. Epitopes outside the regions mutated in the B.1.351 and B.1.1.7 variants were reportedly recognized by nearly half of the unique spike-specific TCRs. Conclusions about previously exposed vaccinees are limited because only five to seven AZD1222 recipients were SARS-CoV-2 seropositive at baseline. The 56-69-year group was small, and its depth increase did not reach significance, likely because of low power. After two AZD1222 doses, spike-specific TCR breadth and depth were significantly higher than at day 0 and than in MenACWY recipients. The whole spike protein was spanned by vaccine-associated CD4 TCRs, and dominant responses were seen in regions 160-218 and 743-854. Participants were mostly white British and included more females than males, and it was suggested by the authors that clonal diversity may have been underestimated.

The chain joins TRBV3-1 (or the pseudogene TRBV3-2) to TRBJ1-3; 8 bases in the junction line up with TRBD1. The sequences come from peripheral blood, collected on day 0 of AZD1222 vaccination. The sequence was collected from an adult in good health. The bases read TGTGCCAGCAGCCGGACAGGGTCTGGAAACACCATATATTTT. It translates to CASSRTGSGNTIYF.